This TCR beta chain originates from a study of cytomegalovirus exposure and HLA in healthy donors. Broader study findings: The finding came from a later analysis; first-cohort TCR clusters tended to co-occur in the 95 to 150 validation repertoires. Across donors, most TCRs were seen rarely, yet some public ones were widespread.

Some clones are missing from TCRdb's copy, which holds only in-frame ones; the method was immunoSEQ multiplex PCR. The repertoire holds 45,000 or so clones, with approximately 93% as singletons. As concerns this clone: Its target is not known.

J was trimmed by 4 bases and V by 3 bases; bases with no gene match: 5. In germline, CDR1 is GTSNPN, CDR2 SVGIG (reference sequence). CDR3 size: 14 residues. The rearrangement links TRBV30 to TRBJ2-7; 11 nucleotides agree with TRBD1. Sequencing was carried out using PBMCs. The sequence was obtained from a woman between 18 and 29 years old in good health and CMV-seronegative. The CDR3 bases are TGTGCCTGGAGCTCGGACAGGGGGCAATACGAGCAGTACTTC. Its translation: CAWSSDRGQYEQYF.